The rows below give T cell receptor beta chains drawn from one sample of a study of blood T cell repertoires in COVID-19. Using immunoSEQ multiplex PCR, the repertoire was profiled, and TCRdb retains in-frame clones only, with some absent. The table lists approximately 97,000 clones, about four fifths of them singletons, with approximately 4.5% in the top ten. The sample consisted of peripheral blood. These receptors all stem from a human donor in a cohort sampled during active COVID-19. Each CDR3 is given with its conserved first and last residue. Fields, in order: clone size, D gene, V gene, J gene, CDR3 protein, CDR3 DNA. D genes are given only for firm matches. Clone size is not always given. Where it is, it says once, few, many or a class for expanded clones.

size: -; D: TRBD2; V: TRBV5-1; J: TRBJ2-2; CDR3: CASSLVVAGRGTGELFF; DNA: TGCGCCAGCAGCTTGGTAGTAGCGGGGCGAGGCACCGGGGAGCTGTTTTTT
size: -; D: TRBD1; V: TRBV9; J: TRBJ1-6; CDR3: CASSVTTGGHSPLHF; DNA: TGTGCCAGCAGCGTAACGACAGGGGGACATTCACCCCTCCACTTT
size: few; D: TRBD1; V: TRBV5-6; J: TRBJ2-3; CDR3: CASSRLGQGSTDTQYF; DNA: TGTGCCAGCAGCCGGTTAGGACAGGGGAGCACAGATACGCAGTATTTT
size: few; D: -; V: TRBV25-1; J: TRBJ2-7; CDR3: CANLGYEQYF; DNA: TGTGCCAACCTAGGCTACGAGCAGTACTTC
size: -; D: -; V: TRBV11-2; J: TRBJ1-6; CDR3: CASSYLPGSYNSPLHF; DNA: TGTGCCAGCAGCTACCTCCCGGGTTCCTATAATTCACCCCTCCACTTT
size: few; D: -; V: TRBV19; J: TRBJ2-4; CDR3: CASSISRTKNIQYF; DNA: TGTGCCAGTAGTATCTCTAGGACCAAAAACATTCAGTACTTC
size: -; D: TRBD1; V: TRBV2; J: TRBJ1-2; CDR3: CASTYWTGSYGYTF; DNA: TGTGCCAGCACCTATTGGACAGGGAGCTATGGCTACACCTTC
size: -; D: -; V: TRBV7-3; J: TRBJ2-1; CDR3: CASSLGGTVGEQFF; DNA: TGTGCCAGCAGCTTAGGCGGGACTGTGGGTGAGCAGTTCTTC
size: -; D: TRBD1; V: TRBV30; J: TRBJ2-7; CDR3: CAWSLHERPGTGNLENEQYF; DNA: TGTGCCTGGAGCCTGCATGAACGCCCTGGGACAGGGAATTTGGAAAACGAGCAGTACTTC
size: -; D: -; V: TRBV7-9; J: TRBJ2-2; CDR3: CASSRAGSNTGELFF; DNA: TGTGCCAGCAGCCGGGCGGGGTCGAACACCGGGGAACTGTTTTTT
size: -; D: -; V: TRBV5-1; J: TRBJ2-6; CDR3: CASGDSSGANVLTF; DNA: TGCGCCAGCGGAGACTCCTCTGGGGCCAACGTCCTGACTTTC
size: -; D: TRBD2; V: TRBV6-2/TRBV6-3; J: TRBJ2-2; CDR3: CASSSRRGGVNTGELFF; DNA: TGTGCCAGCAGTTCCCGCCGCGGGGGGGTAAACACCGGGGAGCTGTTTTTT
size: -; D: -; V: TRBV6-1; J: TRBJ2-3; CDR3: CASSEIEADTQYF; DNA: TGTGCCAGCAGTGAAATTGAGGCAGATACGCAGTATTTT
size: -; D: -; V: TRBV18; J: TRBJ1-6; CDR3: CASSPAEGVNSPLHF; DNA: TGTGCCAGCTCACCGGCAGAGGGGGTTAATTCACCCCTCCACTTT
size: -; D: -; V: TRBV28; J: TRBJ1-1; CDR3: CASSFESWNTEAFF; DNA: TGTGCCAGCAGTTTTGAGTCGTGGAACACTGAAGCTTTCTTT
size: -; D: -; V: TRBV7-2; J: TRBJ2-7; CDR3: CASSLDLGDLEQYF; DNA: TGTGCCAGCAGCTTAGATTTGGGGGACTTAGAGCAGTACTTC
size: -; D: -; V: TRBV4-3; J: TRBJ1-3; CDR3: CASSQDLLRGATGNTIYF; DNA: TGCGCCAGCAGCCAAGATCTCCTTCGGGGGGCAACGGGAAACACCATATATTTT
size: few; D: TRBD1; V: TRBV7-9; J: TRBJ1-2; CDR3: CASSLGRTGGGYTF; DNA: TGTGCCAGCAGCTTAGGACGGACAGGTGGTGGCTACACCTTC
size: -; D: TRBD1; V: TRBV10-3; J: TRBJ1-4; CDR3: CAIRNPGTGEKLFF; DNA: TGTGCCATCAGGAATCCCGGGACAGGTGAAAAACTGTTTTTT
size: -; D: -; V: TRBV7-2; J: TRBJ2-7; CDR3: CASSLVLLGQRHEQYF; DNA: TGTGCCAGCAGCTTAGTTCTTTTGGGACAAAGGCACGAGCAGTACTTC
size: -; D: TRBD2; V: TRBV5-1; J: TRBJ2-5; CDR3: CASSRLAGQETQYF; DNA: TGCGCCAGCAGCAGACTAGCGGGACAAGAGACCCAGTACTTC
size: -; D: -; V: TRBV5-1; J: TRBJ2-1; CDR3: CASSLGQAYNEQFF; DNA: TGCGCCAGCAGCTTGGGACAGGCGTACAATGAGCAGTTCTTC
size: -; D: -; V: TRBV9; J: TRBJ2-1; CDR3: CASSVDLRYEQFF; DNA: TGTGCCAGCAGCGTAGATCTGAGATATGAGCAGTTCTTC